This TCR beta chain was sequenced during a study of blood T cells in healthy people across ages. Study conclusions and caveats: A greater number of naive CD4+ cells and higher diversity distinguished long-lived donors from aged donors. Across the age range, TCR beta diversity per million T cells fell in a roughly linear way.

PCR was performed a second time for roughly 7 to 11 cycles using a sample-barcoded 5' primer and a J-beta primer mix. A template-switch adaptor containing 12 random nucleotides labeled each cDNA molecule. Every sample gave at least 2.5 million paired-end reads containing CDR3. TCRdb analysed the 5' RACE reads with MiXCR anew, one entry per CDR3 protein. The table has 850,000 to 1,100,000 distinct CDR3 sequences, 30% to 40% seen once. This clonotype was detected only a few times. What it binds is unknown. The CDR3 is made up of 14 amino acids. The V and J ends lost 2 bases and 4 bases respectively, with 10 bases between them. Germline CDR1 and CDR2: ENHRY and SYGVKD.

This chain links TRBV10-3 with TRBJ2-3; no firm D call. The receptor was derived from a man aged 18 to 30 in good health. The sample was blood. The CDR3 DNA reads as TGTGCCATCAGTGAGAATCTATCCGCAGATACGCAGTATTTT. It encodes CAISENLSADTQYF.